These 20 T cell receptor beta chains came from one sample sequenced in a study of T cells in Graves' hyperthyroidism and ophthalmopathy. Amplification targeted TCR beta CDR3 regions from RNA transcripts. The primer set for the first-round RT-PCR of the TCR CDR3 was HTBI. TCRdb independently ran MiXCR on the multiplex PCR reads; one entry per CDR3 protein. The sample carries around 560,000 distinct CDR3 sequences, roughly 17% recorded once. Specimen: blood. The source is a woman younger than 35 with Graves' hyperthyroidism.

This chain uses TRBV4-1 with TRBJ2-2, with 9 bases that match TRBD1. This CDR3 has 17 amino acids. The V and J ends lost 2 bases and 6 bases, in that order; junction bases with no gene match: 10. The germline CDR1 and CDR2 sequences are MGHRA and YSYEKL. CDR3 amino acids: CASSQQYRQGDPGELFF. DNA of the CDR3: TGCGCCAGCAGCCAACAGTACAGACAGGGGGATCCCGGGGAGCTGTTTTTT.

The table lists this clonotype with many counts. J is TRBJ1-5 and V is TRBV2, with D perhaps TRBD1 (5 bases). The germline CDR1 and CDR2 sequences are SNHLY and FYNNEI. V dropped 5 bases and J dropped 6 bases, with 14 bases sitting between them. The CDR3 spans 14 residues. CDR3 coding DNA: TGTGCCAGCAGTTTCGACGGGCAGGGTCAGCCCCAGCATTTT. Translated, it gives CASSFDGQGQPQHF.

The CDR3 region has the DNA TGTGCCAGCAGCTTTAGCGGGGGGGCTCGTGACGGCAATGAGCAGTTCTTC. As protein: CASSFSGGARDGNEQFF. J is TRBJ2-1 and V is TRBV11-3, with 11 bases identical to TRBD2. V was clipped by 3 bases and J by 6 bases; unmatched bases: 10. Germline CDR1 SGHNT, CDR2 YENEEA. The CDR3 spans 17 residues.

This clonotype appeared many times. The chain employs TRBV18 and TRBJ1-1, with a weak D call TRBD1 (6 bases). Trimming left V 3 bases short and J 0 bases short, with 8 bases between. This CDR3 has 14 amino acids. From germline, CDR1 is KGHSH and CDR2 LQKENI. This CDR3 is CASSPRGLNTEAFF. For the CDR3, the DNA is TGTGCCAGCTCACCCCGGGGGCTGAACACTGAAGCTTTCTTT.

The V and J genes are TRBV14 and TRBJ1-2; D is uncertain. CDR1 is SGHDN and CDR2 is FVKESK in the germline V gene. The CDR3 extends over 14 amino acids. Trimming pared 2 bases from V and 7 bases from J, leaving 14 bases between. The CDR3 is CASSQLDTVVGYTF. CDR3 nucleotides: TGTGCCAGCAGCCAACTCGACACCGTGGTTGGCTACACCTTC.

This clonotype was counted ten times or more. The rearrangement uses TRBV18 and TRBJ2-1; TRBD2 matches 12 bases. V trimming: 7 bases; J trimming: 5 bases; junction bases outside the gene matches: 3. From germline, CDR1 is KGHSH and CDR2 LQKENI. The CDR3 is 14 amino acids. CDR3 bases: TGTGCCAGCTTGAGACTAGCGGGAGACAATGAGCAGTTCTTC. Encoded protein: CASLRLAGDNEQFF.

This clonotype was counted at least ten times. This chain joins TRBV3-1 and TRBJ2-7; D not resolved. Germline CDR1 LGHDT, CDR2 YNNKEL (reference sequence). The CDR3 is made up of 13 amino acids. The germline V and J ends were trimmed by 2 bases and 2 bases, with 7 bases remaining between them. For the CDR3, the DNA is TGTGCCAGCAGCCAAAGTGATGCCTACGAGCAGTACTTC. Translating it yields CASSQSDAYEQYF.

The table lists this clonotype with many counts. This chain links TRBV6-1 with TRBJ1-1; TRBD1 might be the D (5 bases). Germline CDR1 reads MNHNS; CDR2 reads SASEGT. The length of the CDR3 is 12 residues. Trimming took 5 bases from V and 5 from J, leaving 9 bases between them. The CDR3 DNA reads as TGTGCCAGCAGTACAGGTTTGACTGAAGCTTTCTTT. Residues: CASSTGLTEAFF.

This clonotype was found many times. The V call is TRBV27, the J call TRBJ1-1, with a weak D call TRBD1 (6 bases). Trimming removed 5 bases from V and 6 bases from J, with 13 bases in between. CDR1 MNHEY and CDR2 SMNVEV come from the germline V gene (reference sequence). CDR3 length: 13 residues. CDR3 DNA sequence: TGTGCCAGCAGTCACAGGGCTTTGGCTGAAGCTTTCTTT. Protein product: CASSHRALAEAFF.

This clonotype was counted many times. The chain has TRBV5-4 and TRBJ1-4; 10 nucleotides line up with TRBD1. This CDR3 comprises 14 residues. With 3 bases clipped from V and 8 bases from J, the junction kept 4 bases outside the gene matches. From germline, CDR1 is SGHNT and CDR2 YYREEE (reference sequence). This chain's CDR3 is CASSWDRGGEKLFF. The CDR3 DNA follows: TGTGCCAGCAGCTGGGACAGGGGAGGCGAAAAACTGTTTTTT.

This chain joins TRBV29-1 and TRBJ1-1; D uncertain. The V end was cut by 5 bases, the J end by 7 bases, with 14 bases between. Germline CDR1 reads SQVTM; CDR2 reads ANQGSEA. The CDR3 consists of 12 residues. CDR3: CSVIWRSNEAFF. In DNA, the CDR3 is TGCAGCGTTATTTGGCGGTCTAATGAAGCTTTCTTT.

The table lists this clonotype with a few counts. CDR3: CASSRDRASYGYTF. CDR3 in DNA: TGTGCCAGCAGTAGGGACAGAGCTTCCTATGGCTACACCTTC. The chain uses TRBV6-1 and TRBJ1-2; 7 bases are a match to TRBD1. Germline V gives CDR1 MNHNS, CDR2 SASEGT. V trimming: 5 bases; J trimming: 4 bases; junction bases outside the gene matches: 7. This CDR3 comprises 14 residues.

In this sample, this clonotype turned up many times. The CDR3 loop reads CSATPGGQETQYF. CDR3 coding DNA: TGCAGTGCTACACCGGGGGGACAAGAGACCCAGTACTTC. J is TRBJ2-5 and V is TRBV20-1; 7 bases align to TRBD2. The CDR3 is 13 amino acids. Trimming at V came to 4 bases and at J to 2 bases, leaving 4 bases not matched to a gene. CDR1 and CDR2 from the germline V gene are DFQATT and SNEGSKA (reference sequence).

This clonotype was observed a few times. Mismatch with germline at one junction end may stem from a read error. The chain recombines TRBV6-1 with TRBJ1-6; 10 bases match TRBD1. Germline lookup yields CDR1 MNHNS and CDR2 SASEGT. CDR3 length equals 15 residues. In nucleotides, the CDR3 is TGTGCCAGCAGTGAATCCGGGACAGGGGTCTCACCCCTCCACTTC. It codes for CASSESGTGVSPLHF.

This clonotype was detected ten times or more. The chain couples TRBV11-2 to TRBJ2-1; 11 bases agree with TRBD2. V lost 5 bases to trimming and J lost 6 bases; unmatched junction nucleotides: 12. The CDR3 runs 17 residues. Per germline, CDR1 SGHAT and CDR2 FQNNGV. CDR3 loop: CASSDTKTSGSINEQFF. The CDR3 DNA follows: TGTGCCAGCAGCGATACCAAAACTAGCGGGAGCATCAATGAGCAGTTCTTC. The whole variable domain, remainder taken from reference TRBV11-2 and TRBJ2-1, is EAGVAQSPRYKIIEKRQSVAFWCNPISGHATLYWYQQILGQGPKLLIQFQNNGVVDDSQLPKDRFSAERLKGVDSTLKIQPAKLEDSAVYLCASSDTKTSGSINEQFFGPGTRLTVL.

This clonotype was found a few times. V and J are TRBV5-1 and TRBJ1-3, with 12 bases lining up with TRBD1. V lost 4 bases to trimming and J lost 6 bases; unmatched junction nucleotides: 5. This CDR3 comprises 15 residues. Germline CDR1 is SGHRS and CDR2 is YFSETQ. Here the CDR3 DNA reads TGCGCCAGCAGCACGGGACAGGGGGCATCAAACACCATATATTTT. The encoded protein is CASSTGQGASNTIYF.

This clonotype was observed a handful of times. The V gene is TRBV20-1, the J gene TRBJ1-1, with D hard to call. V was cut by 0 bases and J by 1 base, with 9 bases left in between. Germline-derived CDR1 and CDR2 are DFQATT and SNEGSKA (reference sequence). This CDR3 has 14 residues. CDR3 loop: CSARDVIGNTEAFF. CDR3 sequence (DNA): TGCAGTGCTAGAGATGTGATAGGGAACACTGAAGCTTTCTTT.

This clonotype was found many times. The CDR3 region is CASREQGPQHF. The CDR3 coding sequence is TGTGCCAGCAGGGAACAGGGACCCCAGCATTTT. The chain joins TRBV2 to TRBJ1-5; D is possibly TRBD1 (6 bases). Trimming cost V 6 bases and J 10 bases, with 10 bases left between them. Per the germline V gene, CDR1 is SNHLY and CDR2 is FYNNEI. This CDR3 comprises 11 residues.

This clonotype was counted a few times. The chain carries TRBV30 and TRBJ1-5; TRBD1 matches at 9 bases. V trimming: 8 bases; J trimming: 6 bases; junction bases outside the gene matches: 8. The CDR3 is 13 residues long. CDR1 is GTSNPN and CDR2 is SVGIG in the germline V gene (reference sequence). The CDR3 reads CAGGTGNGQPQHF. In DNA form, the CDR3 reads TGTGCCGGAGGGACAGGGAATGGTCAGCCCCAGCATTTT.

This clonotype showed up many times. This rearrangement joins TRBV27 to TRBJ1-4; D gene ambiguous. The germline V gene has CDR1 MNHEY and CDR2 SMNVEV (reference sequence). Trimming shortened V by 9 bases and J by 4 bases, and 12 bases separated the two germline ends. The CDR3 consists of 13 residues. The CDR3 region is CARRGRFNEKLFF. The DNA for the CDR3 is TGTGCCAGGAGAGGGCGATTTAATGAAAAACTGTTTTTT.